This T cell receptor beta chain was captured by sequencing in a study of early T cells in non-severe SARS-CoV-2 infection. Each CDR3 protein is one row after TCRdb ran MiXCR on the 5' RACE reads. The sample consists of 97,000 or so distinct CDR3 sequences, around 10% of them appearing once. There are many counts of this clonotype. Germline CDR1 LGHDT, CDR2 YNNKEL (reference sequence). V lost 4 bases and J lost 2, with 12 bases in between. The CDR3 is 14 residues long. The specimen comprised whole blood, sampled at baseline. The sequence was obtained from an adult who was a healthcare worker with PCR-confirmed SARS-CoV-2 infection or an uninfected control (not recorded which). This rearrangement joins TRBV3-1 to TRBJ2-7, with D perhaps matching TRBD2 (5 bases). CDR3 nucleotides: TGTGCCAGCAGCCGATGGACTCACGCCTACGAGCAGTACTTC. Translating it yields CASSRWTHAYEQYF.